A selection of T cell receptor beta chains follows, all from one sample in a study of blood T cell repertoires in COVID-19. This table comes from immunoSEQ multiplex PCR, and its TCRdb copy is limited to in-frame clones, with some not included. The sample comprises roughly 240,000 clones, around 89% of which are singletons, and over 0.85% rests with the top ten. Sequencing was carried out using PBMCs or T cells enriched from blood (not recorded which). These receptors were collected from a man aged 50 to 59 who had been exposed to COVID-19. The CDR3 runs from the conserved cysteine through the conserved F or W. D genes are given only for firm matches. Not every row has a clone size; where given, it reads once, few, many or a size class.

j_call: TRBJ1-2; clone_size: NA; d_call: NA; v_call: TRBV5-1; cdr3_aa: CASSFGQGGYTF; cdr3_nt: TGCGCCAGCAGCTTCGGACAAGGTGGCTACACCTTC
j_call: TRBJ2-3; clone_size: NA; d_call: TRBD2; v_call: TRBV13; cdr3_aa: CASSVLAGGQADTQYF; cdr3_nt: TGTGCCAGCAGCGTACTAGCGGGGGGGCAGGCAGATACGCAGTATTTT
j_call: TRBJ1-2; clone_size: NA; d_call: NA; v_call: TRBV19; cdr3_aa: CASSIYGYEEHYGYTF; cdr3_nt: TGTGCCAGTAGTATATATGGATACGAGGAGCACTATGGCTACACCTTC
j_call: TRBJ1-5; clone_size: NA; d_call: NA; v_call: TRBV7-2; cdr3_aa: CASSLYGGARPQHF; cdr3_nt: TGTGCCAGCAGCTTGTATGGGGGGGCGAGGCCCCAGCATTTT
j_call: TRBJ1-6; clone_size: NA; d_call: TRBD1; v_call: TRBV5-1; cdr3_aa: CASSLGTGDSPLHF; cdr3_nt: TGCGCCAGCAGCTTGGGTACAGGGGACTCACCCCTCCACTTT
j_call: TRBJ2-3; clone_size: NA; d_call: TRBD2; v_call: TRBV9; cdr3_aa: CASSPRTSGGTDTQYF; cdr3_nt: TGTGCCAGCAGCCCCCGGACTAGCGGGGGCACAGATACGCAGTATTTT
j_call: TRBJ1-5; clone_size: NA; d_call: NA; v_call: TRBV6-6; cdr3_aa: CASSQLQGFRSQPQHF; cdr3_nt: TGTGCCAGCAGTCAATTACAGGGTTTTAGGTCGCAGCCCCAGCATTTT
j_call: TRBJ2-1; clone_size: NA; d_call: NA; v_call: TRBV7-3; cdr3_aa: CASSTLPQGRTEQFF; cdr3_nt: TGTGCCAGCAGCACTTTACCCCAGGGGCGGACGGAGCAGTTCTTC
j_call: TRBJ2-3; clone_size: NA; d_call: TRBD1; v_call: TRBV30; cdr3_aa: CASRQGAGSNTQYF; cdr3_nt: TGTGCCTCGCGACAGGGGGCTGGGAGCAATACGCAGTATTTT
j_call: TRBJ1-5; clone_size: NA; d_call: NA; v_call: TRBV6-5; cdr3_aa: CASIREGNSNQPQHF; cdr3_nt: TGTGCCAGCATTAGGGAGGGGAACTCGAATCAGCCCCAGCATTTT
j_call: TRBJ1-1; clone_size: NA; d_call: TRBD1; v_call: TRBV5-1; cdr3_aa: CASSPGQGGSAEAFF; cdr3_nt: TGCGCCAGCAGCCCCGGACAGGGGGGTTCTGCTGAAGCTTTCTTT
j_call: TRBJ2-5; clone_size: NA; d_call: NA; v_call: TRBV5-8; cdr3_aa: CASSYGQLQETQYF; cdr3_nt: TGTGCCAGCAGCTACGGACAGTTACAAGAGACCCAGTACTTC
j_call: TRBJ1-6; clone_size: few; d_call: NA; v_call: TRBV2; cdr3_aa: CASSEGGQGTNSPLHF; cdr3_nt: TGTGCCAGCAGTGAAGGGGGCCAGGGGACCAATTCACCCCTCCACTTT
j_call: TRBJ1-5; clone_size: NA; d_call: TRBD1; v_call: TRBV28; cdr3_aa: CASRGTGGIHGSNQPQHF; cdr3_nt: TGTGCCAGCCGAGGGACAGGGGGCATCCATGGGAGCAATCAGCCCCAGCATTTT
j_call: TRBJ1-2; clone_size: NA; d_call: NA; v_call: TRBV5-5; cdr3_aa: CASSRDSHGYTF; cdr3_nt: TGTGCCAGCAGCCGTGACAGTCATGGCTACACCTTC
j_call: TRBJ2-1; clone_size: NA; d_call: TRBD2; v_call: TRBV11-3; cdr3_aa: CASSFGGGTHNEQFF; cdr3_nt: TGTGCCAGCAGCTTTGGCGGGGGTACTCACAATGAGCAGTTCTTC
j_call: TRBJ1-3; clone_size: NA; d_call: NA; v_call: TRBV4-1; cdr3_aa: CASSQGLRGLPGNTIYF; cdr3_nt: TGCGCCAGCAGCCAAGGACTCAGGGGACTACCTGGAAACACCATATATTTT
j_call: TRBJ1-6; clone_size: NA; d_call: TRBD1; v_call: TRBV19; cdr3_aa: CASSTRTGKSSYNSPLHF; cdr3_nt: TGTGCCAGTAGTACCCGGACAGGGAAGAGCTCCTATAATTCACCCCTCCACTTT
j_call: TRBJ1-2; clone_size: NA; d_call: NA; v_call: TRBV7-6; cdr3_aa: CASSQVGGARNYGYTF; cdr3_nt: TGTGCCAGCAGCCAAGTGGGGGGGGCGCGTAACTATGGCTACACCTTC
j_call: TRBJ1-1; clone_size: NA; d_call: NA; v_call: TRBV27; cdr3_aa: CASSLHRRGTEAFF; cdr3_nt: TGTGCCAGCAGTTTACACAGGCGAGGAACTGAAGCTTTCTTT
j_call: TRBJ1-2; clone_size: NA; d_call: NA; v_call: TRBV28; cdr3_aa: CVSPTNYGYTF; cdr3_nt: TGTGTTTCACCTACTAACTATGGCTACACCTTC
j_call: TRBJ1-2; clone_size: NA; d_call: NA; v_call: TRBV6-5; cdr3_aa: CASSLLLTVNYGYTF; cdr3_nt: TGTGCCAGCAGCCTTCTTTTGACAGTCAACTATGGCTACACCTTC
j_call: TRBJ1-2; clone_size: NA; d_call: TRBD1; v_call: TRBV6-5; cdr3_aa: CASSYGTGQGFGYTF; cdr3_nt: TGTGCCAGCAGTTACGGGACGGGACAGGGGTTTGGCTACACCTTC